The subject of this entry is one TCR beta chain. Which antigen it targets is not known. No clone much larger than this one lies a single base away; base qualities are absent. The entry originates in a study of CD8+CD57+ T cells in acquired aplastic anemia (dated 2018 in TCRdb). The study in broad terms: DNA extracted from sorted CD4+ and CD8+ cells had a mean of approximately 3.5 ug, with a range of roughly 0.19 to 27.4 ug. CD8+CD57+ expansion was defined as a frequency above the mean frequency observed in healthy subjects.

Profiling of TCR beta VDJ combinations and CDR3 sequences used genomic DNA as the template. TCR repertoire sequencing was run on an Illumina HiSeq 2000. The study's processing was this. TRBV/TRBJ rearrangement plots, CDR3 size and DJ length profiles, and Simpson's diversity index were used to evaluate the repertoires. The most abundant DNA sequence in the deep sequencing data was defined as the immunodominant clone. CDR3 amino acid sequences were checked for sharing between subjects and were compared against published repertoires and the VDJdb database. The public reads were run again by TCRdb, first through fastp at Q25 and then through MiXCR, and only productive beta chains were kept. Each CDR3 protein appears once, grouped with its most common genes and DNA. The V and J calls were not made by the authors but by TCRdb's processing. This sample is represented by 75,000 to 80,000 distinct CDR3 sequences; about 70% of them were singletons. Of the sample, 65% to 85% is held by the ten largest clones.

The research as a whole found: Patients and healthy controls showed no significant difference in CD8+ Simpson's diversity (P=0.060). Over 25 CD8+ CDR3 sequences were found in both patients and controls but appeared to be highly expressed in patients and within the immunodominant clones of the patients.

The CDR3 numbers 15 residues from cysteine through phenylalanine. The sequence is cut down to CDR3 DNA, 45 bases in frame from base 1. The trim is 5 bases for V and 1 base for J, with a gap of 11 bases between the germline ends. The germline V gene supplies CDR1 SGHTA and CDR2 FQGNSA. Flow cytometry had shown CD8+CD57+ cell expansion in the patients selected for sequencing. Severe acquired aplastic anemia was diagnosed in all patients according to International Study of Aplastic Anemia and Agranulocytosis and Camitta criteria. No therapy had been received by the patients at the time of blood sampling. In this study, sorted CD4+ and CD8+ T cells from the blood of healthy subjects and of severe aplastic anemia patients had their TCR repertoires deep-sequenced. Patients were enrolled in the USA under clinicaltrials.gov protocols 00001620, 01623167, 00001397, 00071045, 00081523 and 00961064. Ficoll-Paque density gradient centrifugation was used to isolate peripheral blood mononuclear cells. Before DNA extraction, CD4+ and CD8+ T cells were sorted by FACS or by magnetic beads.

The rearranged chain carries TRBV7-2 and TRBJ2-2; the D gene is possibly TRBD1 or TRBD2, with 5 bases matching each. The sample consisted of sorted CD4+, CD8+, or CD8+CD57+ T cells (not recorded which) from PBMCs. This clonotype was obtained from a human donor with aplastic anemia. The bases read TGTGCCAGCAGCCAGGGACGGATGAACACCGGGGAGCTGTTTTTT. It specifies CASSQGRMNTGELFF.